This T cell receptor beta chain was identified in a study of cytomegalovirus exposure and HLA in healthy donors. Notes on the study in general: TCR beta V- and J-gene trimming, according to a later analysis, was linked to a missense DCLRE1C variant. Within a later analysis, the majority of CMV-associated TCR beta chains appeared HLA-restricted.

Notes on this clone: Its specificity is not known.

This CDR3 contains 15 residues. The V and J ends lost 3 bases and 0 bases respectively, with 8 bases between them. Germline loops: CDR1 MGHDK, CDR2 SYGVNS. PCR employed 60 Vbeta and 13 Jbeta primers. This table comes from immunoSEQ multiplex PCR, and its TCRdb copy is limited to in-frame clones, with some not included. The profile shows about 190,000 clones, roughly four fifths of them singletons. The TCR originated in a woman aged 45-65 years in good health and CMV-seropositive. The chain carries TRBV25-1 and TRBJ2-2; D might be TRBD1 (5 bases). The sample taken for sequencing was PBMCs. The CDR3 DNA reads as TGTGCCAGCAGTGATACGACAGCGAACACCGGGGAGCTGTTTTTT. The encoded protein is CASSDTTANTGELFF.